One sample yielded the 20 T cell receptor beta chains listed below, sequenced in a study of Graves' ophthalmopathy and Graves' hyperthyroidism. RNA transcripts were the template, and TCR beta CDR3 regions were amplified from them. HTBI primers were used in a first-round RT-PCR, which preceded a second-round multiplex PCR. MiXCR, run by TCRdb on the multiplex PCR reads, gives a single entry per CDR3 protein. Among around 1,200,000 distinct CDR3 sequences listed, about two fifths were seen once. What was sequenced was peripheral blood or thyroid tissue (not recorded which). The receptors were gathered from an adult man with Graves' hyperthyroidism.

This clonotype was observed many times. The rearrangement uses TRBV7-2 and TRBJ2-5, with 7 bases identical to TRBD1. V dropped 5 bases and J dropped 9; count of bases not matched to a gene: 15. From germline, CDR1 is SGHTA and CDR2 FQGNSA. The CDR3 contains 15 residues. The CDR3 protein is CASSPGTAPTRSQYF. CDR3 DNA: TGTGCCAGCAGCCCTGGGACAGCCCCAACGAGGTCCCAGTACTTC.

This clonotype was seen repeatedly, ten times or more. This chain connects TRBV14 to TRBJ2-7; possible D gene TRBD2, 5 bases. The germline V gene has CDR1 SGHDN and CDR2 FVKESK. The V and J ends lost 1 base and 4 bases respectively, with 17 bases between them. This CDR3 is 16 amino acids long. The CDR3 DNA is TGTGCCAGCAGCCAAGTTGCCGGGCGGTGGAGGTACGAGCAGTACTTC. Amino acids: CASSQVAGRWRYEQYF.

The chain couples TRBV5-1 to TRBJ1-3, with 10 bases identical to TRBD1. Germline values: CDR1 SGHRS, CDR2 YFSETQ. Losses at the gene ends were 4 bases for V and 2 bases for J; bases not matched to a gene: 9. The CDR3 contains 17 residues. The CDR3 reads CASSLFSGTGAGNTIYF. CDR3 DNA sequence: TGCGCCAGCAGCCTCTTTTCCGGGACAGGGGCTGGAAACACCATATATTTT.

The chain couples TRBV10-3 to TRBJ2-7; 7 bases match TRBD1. With V trimmed by 9 bases and J by 4 bases, 6 bases remained unmatched. There are 12 residues in the CDR3. Germline V CDR1 and CDR2: ENHRY, SYGVKD. The CDR3 bases are TGTGCCATGGGGACAGAAGTATACGAGCAGTACTTC. Its protein is CAMGTEVYEQYF.

This clonotype was picked up many times. The rearrangement joins TRBV2 to TRBJ2-5; no clear D gene. Germline CDR1 SNHLY, CDR2 FYNNEI. There are 13 residues in the CDR3. V dropped 1 base and J dropped 8 bases, with 11 bases sitting between them. The CDR3 nucleotides read TGTGCCAGCAGTGAAGTGAACTTCTCCACCCAGTACTTC. It translates to CASSEVNFSTQYF.

V and J are TRBV25-1 and TRBJ1-2; 9 nucleotides align to TRBD1. The CDR3 totals 15 residues. CDR1 and CDR2 from the germline V gene are MGHDK and SYGVNS. V lost 4 bases to trimming and J lost 2 bases; unmatched junction nucleotides: 5. The DNA of the CDR3 is TGTGCCAGCAGTGCTAGAGGGACAGGGAACTATGGCTACACCTTC. Amino acid sequence: CASSARGTGNYGYTF.

This clonotype was seen repeatedly, ten times or more. The CDR3 DNA reads TGTGCCATCAGTGATCATGAGACAGGGGATGAAAAACTGTTTTTT. It codes for CAISDHETGDEKLFF. V gene TRBV10-3 combines with J gene TRBJ1-4; 8 nucleotides agree with TRBD1. V gave up 3 bases and J gave up 6 bases; unmatched junction bases: 6. The V gene's germline CDR1 is ENHRY and CDR2 SYGVKD. This CDR3 has 15 residues.

This clonotype was counted ten times or more. V and J are TRBV24-1 and TRBJ1-1; 7 positions match TRBD1. V shed 7 bases and J 1 base; nucleotides not matched to a gene: 2. CDR3 length: 13 amino acids. The germline CDR1 and CDR2 sequences are KGHDR and SFDVKD. The CDR3: CATRGQANTEAFF. CDR3 DNA: TGTGCCACCAGAGGACAGGCGAACACTGAAGCTTTCTTT.

This clonotype has only a few counts. This chain uses TRBV7-6 with TRBJ2-2, with 7 bases that match TRBD1. The CDR3 extends over 16 amino acids. The germline V gene encodes CDR1 SGHVS and CDR2 FNYEAQ. Losses at the gene ends were 7 bases for V and 3 bases for J; bases not matched to a gene: 11. Here the CDR3 reads CASTDTGTAYTGELFF. The CDR3 bases are TGTGCCAGCACCGACACCGGGACAGCCTACACCGGGGAGCTGTTTTTT.

In its sample, this clonotype was seen many times. This rearrangement joins TRBV19 to TRBJ1-6; TRBD1 might be the D (6 bases). This CDR3 has 15 residues. Germline lookup yields CDR1 LNHDA and CDR2 SQIVND (reference sequence). V lost 9 bases and J lost 9, with 21 bases in between. The CDR3 loop reads CASKDPGQRISPLHF. Written as DNA, the CDR3 is TGTGCCAGCAAAGACCCCGGACAGAGGATTTCACCCCTCCACTTT.

The chain uses TRBV2 and TRBJ1-6; TRBD1 aligns across 7 bases. This CDR3 is built from 18 residues. The J segment lost 4 bases and the V segment lost 5 bases, leaving 14 bases of the junction unmatched. Germline-derived CDR1 and CDR2 are SNHLY and FYNNEI. The CDR3, as DNA: TGTGCCAGCAGTCCCCACGCCGGGACAGTAAAATATAATTCACCCCTCCACTTT. It translates to CASSPHAGTVKYNSPLHF.

This clonotype was recorded at least ten times. The chain uses TRBV5-1 and TRBJ2-5, with TRBD1 matching 7 bases. This CDR3 is 13 amino acids long. V trimming: 8 bases; J trimming: 0 bases; junction bases outside the gene matches: 4. Germline V gives CDR1 SGHRS, CDR2 YFSETQ. This CDR3 reads CASTGTDQETQYF. In DNA form, the CDR3 reads TGCGCCAGTACGGGGACAGACCAAGAGACCCAGTACTTC.

This clonotype was recorded many times. J is TRBJ2-5 and V is TRBV10-3; no clear D. V lost 4 bases and J lost 3, with 18 bases in between. This CDR3 has 16 amino acids. Germline V CDR1 and CDR2: ENHRY, SYGVKD. The CDR3 loop reads CAISGGVGRIKETQYF. The DNA of the CDR3 is TGTGCCATCAGTGGCGGAGTGGGCAGGATTAAAGAGACCCAGTACTTC.

This clonotype was observed many times. This rearrangement joins TRBV6-5 to TRBJ2-5; 10 nucleotides match TRBD1. V lost 6 bases, J lost 7 bases, and 5 bases stayed unmatched. Germline CDR1 and CDR2: MNHEY and SVGAGI. The CDR3 totals 13 residues. CDR3 protein: CASRGQGRGTQYF. The CDR3 DNA sequence: TGTGCCAGCAGGGGACAGGGGAGAGGGACCCAGTACTTC.

The table lists this clonotype with a few counts. The chain recombines TRBV20-1 with TRBJ2-7; 8 nucleotides agree with TRBD2. The CDR3 runs to 12 residues. Per the germline V gene, CDR1 is DFQATT and CDR2 is SNEGSKA (reference sequence). The J segment lost 7 bases and the V segment lost 3 bases, leaving 5 bases of the junction unmatched. The CDR3: CSASGRAREQYF. The CDR3 region has the DNA TGCAGTGCTAGCGGGAGGGCACGGGAGCAGTACTTC.

A note on this clonotype: Germline and junction disagree at one end, which may indicate a read error. V gene TRBV2 combines with J gene TRBJ2-5, with 7 bases fitting TRBD2. CDR1 SNHLY and CDR2 FYNNEI come from the germline V gene. The CDR3 is 16 amino acids. CDR3 sequence reads: CASSEALPGGWETQYF. The CDR3, as DNA: TGTGCCAGCAGCGAAGCGCTTCCGGGAGGCTGGGAGACCCAGTACTTC.

This clonotype has more than one count but fewer than ten. The rearrangement uses TRBV4-1 and TRBJ2-7; 7 nucleotides agree with TRBD1. This CDR3 is built from 15 residues. Germline loops: CDR1 MGHRA, CDR2 YSYEKL. V was clipped by 4 bases and J by 5 bases; unmatched bases: 11. CDR3: CASSRQGKGFDEQYF. CDR3 coding DNA: TGCGCCAGCAGCCGACAGGGAAAAGGTTTTGACGAGCAGTACTTC.

Details on this clonotype: This may be a read error, as it is one base from a much larger clone. The genes are TRBV2 and TRBJ1-2; D gene unclear. The germline V gene encodes CDR1 SNHLY and CDR2 FYNNEI. Trimming pared 10 bases from V and 7 bases from J, leaving 19 bases between. CDR3 length: 13 residues. The CDR3 DNA reads TGTGCCAACGGGTCAGAGGGAGTGGGTGGCTACACCTTC. Protein product: CANGSEGVGGYTF.

Details on this clonotype: A much larger clone lies a single base off, so this may be a read error. This sequence joins TRBV19 and TRBJ1-2; D unclear. Between the trimmed V and J ends, which lost 3 bases and 8 bases, there was a span of 7 bases. The CDR3 has 11 residues. From germline, CDR1 is LNHDA and CDR2 SQIVND (reference sequence). CDR3 sequence: CASSISAGYTF. CDR3 sequence (DNA): TGTGCCAGTAGTATTAGTGCCGGCTACACCTTC.

This clonotype was recorded once. The V gene is TRBV28, the J gene TRBJ2-7; TRBD2 might be the D (6 bases). The germline V gene encodes CDR1 MDHEN and CDR2 SYDVKM. V lost 2 bases to trimming and J lost 2 bases, with 16 bases between them. The CDR3 has 16 amino acids. CDR3 loop: CASSLAGRDGTYEQYF. CDR3 nucleotide sequence: TGTGCCAGCAGTTTAGCGGGGCGGGACGGGACCTACGAGCAGTACTTC.